This T cell receptor beta chain was sequenced in a study of blood T cell repertoires in COVID-19 (dated by TCRdb to about 2020). Describing the broader study: The collaborator samples originated in the United States, Italy and Spain and spanned the acute and convalescent phases of COVID-19. The material from the prospective study consisted of cDNA or gDNA derived from T cells, B-cell-depleted T cells, or PBMCs. Deeply sampled blood TCRbeta repertoires from subjects exposed to, actively infected with, or recovered from COVID-19 were included in the dataset. The repertoires were released in a freely available public database meant as a resource for research on the immune response to SARS-CoV-2. The samples were drawn from two sources: the first 160 participants of the ongoing ImmuneRACE study, and 1,254 subjects contributed by 6 global collaborators. Sample metadata almost always included a de-identified subject ID, COVID-19 status, age in years and sex. Where available, HLA class I and class II types were obtained from metadata supplied by the sample provider rather than from assay-based typing. The full study reports these points: The quantity of clinical and demographic metadata differed by source and by participant and was supplied without curation.

The collaborating institutions used their own protocols to collect whole blood in K2EDTA tubes. For TCRbeta analysis, collaborator samples were shipped as frozen whole blood, as isolated PBMCs, or as DNA extracted from either sample type. Concerning this clone: Which antigen it targets is not known. There are no base qualities to consult, and no much larger clone falls within one base.

TCRbeta CDR3 regions were amplified from genomic DNA by means of the immunoSEQ Assay, a bias-controlled multiplex PCR. The study's own analysis went as follows. Within the assay, amplification of reference gene primers was used to estimate how many nucleated cells each sample contained. To quantify the absolute abundance of each unique TCRbeta CDR3 rearrangement, sequence reads were collapsed and filtered. For each sample, productive Simpson clonality was calculated as the square root of Simpson's diversity index across productive rearrangements. Entries here come from immuneACCESS through TCRdb and include only in-frame sequences with V and J called. Some clones fail to appear in such tables; in the studies checked, an unresolved V gene covers under half of the shortfall, and the cause of the remainder is unknown. That table gives V, J and clone size, and the DNA gave D and trimming. Within this sample are about 120,000 clones, with roughly 81% of them counted one time only. The ten most abundant clones make up more than 9% of the sample.

The receptor was derived from a human donor in a cohort sampled during active COVID-19. Sequencing was performed on peripheral blood.

The DNA sequence reads TGCGCCAGCCGAAACTCGGGGTACGAGAACGACGAGCAGTACTTC. Translated, it reads CASRNSGYENDEQYF. Recombination connected TRBV5-1 to TRBJ2-7; perhaps TRBD2 is the D gene, with 5 bases matching. V was cut back by 7 bases and J by 5 bases, leaving a gap of 22 bases between them. The germline V gene specifies SGHRS as CDR1 and YFSETQ as CDR2. From cysteine to phenylalanine, the CDR3 is 15 amino acids long. This entry keeps only the CDR3 DNA: 45 bases, framed from base 1.